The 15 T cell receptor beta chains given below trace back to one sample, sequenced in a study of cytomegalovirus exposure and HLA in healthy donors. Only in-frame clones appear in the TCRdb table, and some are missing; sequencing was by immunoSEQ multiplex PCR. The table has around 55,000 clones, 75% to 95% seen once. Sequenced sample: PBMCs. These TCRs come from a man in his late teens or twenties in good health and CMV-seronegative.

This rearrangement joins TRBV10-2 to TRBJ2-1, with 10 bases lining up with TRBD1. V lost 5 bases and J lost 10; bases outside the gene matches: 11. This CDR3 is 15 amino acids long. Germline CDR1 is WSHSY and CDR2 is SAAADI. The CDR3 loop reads CASSSRDRGHREQFF. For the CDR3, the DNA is TGCGCCAGCAGTTCCCGGGACAGGGGCCACAGGGAGCAGTTCTTC.

As DNA, the CDR3 is TGTGCCAGCAGGCTTAGTGGAGGGGGCGTTAACACTGAAGCTTTCTTT. It specifies CASRLSGGGVNTEAFF. The chain carries TRBV7-2 and TRBJ1-1, with TRBD1 matching over 7 bases. CDR1 and CDR2 from the germline V gene are SGHTA and FQGNSA. The trim removed 6 bases at V and 2 bases at J, leaving 12 bases unmatched. The CDR3 is 16 residues long.

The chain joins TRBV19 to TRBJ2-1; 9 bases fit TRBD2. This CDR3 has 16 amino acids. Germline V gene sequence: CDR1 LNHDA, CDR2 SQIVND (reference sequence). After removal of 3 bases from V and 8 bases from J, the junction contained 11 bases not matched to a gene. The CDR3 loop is CASSMGGRAAGDEQFF. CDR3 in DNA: TGTGCCAGTAGTATGGGCGGGAGGGCCGCCGGGGATGAGCAGTTCTTC.

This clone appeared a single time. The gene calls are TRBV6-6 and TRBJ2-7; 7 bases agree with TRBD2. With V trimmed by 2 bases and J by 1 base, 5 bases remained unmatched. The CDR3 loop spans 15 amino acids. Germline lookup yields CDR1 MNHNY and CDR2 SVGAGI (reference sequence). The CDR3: CASSYRREASYEQYF. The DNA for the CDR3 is TGTGCCAGCAGTTACCGTCGGGAGGCGTCCTACGAGCAGTACTTC.

The CDR3 coding sequence is TGTGCCAGCAGCTTGGGCTACGTGGGACAAAAAACACTGTACTTC. Protein: CASSLGYVGQKTLYF. This chain joins TRBV7-9 and TRBJ2-4; maybe TRBD1 (6 bases). Trimming removed 3 bases from V and 15 bases from J, with 24 bases in between. Looked up from germline, CDR1 is SEHNR and CDR2 is FQNEAQ (reference sequence). The CDR3 covers 15 residues.

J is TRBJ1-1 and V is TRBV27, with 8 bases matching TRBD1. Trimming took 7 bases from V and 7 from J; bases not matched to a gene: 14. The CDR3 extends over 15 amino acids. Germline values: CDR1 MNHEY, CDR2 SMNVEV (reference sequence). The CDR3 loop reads CASTRNPTGEHEAFF. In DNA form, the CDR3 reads TGTGCCAGCACAAGAAACCCGACAGGGGAGCATGAAGCTTTCTTT.

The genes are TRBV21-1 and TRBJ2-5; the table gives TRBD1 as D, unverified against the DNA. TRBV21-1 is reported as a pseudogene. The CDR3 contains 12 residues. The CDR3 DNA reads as TGTGCCAGCAGCACACAGGGGGAGACCCAGTACTTC. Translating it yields CASSTQGETQYF.

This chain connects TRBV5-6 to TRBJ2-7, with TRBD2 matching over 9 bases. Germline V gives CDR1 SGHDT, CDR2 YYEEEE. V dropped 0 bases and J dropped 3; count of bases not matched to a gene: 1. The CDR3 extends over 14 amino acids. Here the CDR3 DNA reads TGTGCCAGCAGCTTGGGACTAGCGGTCTACGAGCAGTACTTC. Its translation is CASSLGLAVYEQYF.

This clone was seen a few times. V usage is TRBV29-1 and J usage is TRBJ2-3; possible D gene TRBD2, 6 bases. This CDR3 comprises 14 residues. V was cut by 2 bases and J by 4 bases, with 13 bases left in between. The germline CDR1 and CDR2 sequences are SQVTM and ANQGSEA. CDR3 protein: CSVERGGKADTQYF. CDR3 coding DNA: TGCAGCGTTGAACGGGGCGGGAAGGCAGATACGCAGTATTTT.

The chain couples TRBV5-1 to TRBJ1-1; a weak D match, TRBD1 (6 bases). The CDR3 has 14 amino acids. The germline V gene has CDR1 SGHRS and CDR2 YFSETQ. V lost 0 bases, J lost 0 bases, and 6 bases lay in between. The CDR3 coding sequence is TGCGCCAGCAGCTTGGACAGGGTGAACACTGAAGCTTTCTTT. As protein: CASSLDRVNTEAFF.

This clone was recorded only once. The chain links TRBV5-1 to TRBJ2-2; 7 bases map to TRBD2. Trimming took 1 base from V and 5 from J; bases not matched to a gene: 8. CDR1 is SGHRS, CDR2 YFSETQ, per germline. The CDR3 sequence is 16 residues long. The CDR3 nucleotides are TGCGCCAGCAGCTTGAAGGGCGGGAGTGGTACCGGGGAGCTGTTTTTT. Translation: CASSLKGGSGTGELFF.

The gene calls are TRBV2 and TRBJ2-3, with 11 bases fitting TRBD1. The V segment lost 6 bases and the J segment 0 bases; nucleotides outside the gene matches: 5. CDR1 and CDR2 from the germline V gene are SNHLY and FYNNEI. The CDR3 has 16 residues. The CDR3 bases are TGTGCCAGCAGGGGACAGGGGGGTTCGAGCACAGATACGCAGTATTTT. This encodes CASRGQGGSSTDTQYF. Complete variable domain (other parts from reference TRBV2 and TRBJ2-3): EPEVTQTPSHQVTQMGQEVILRCVPISNHLYFYWYRQILGQKVEFLVSFYNNEISEKSEIFDDQFSVERPDGSNFTLKIRSTKLEDSAMYFCASRGQGGSSTDTQYFGPGTRLTVL.

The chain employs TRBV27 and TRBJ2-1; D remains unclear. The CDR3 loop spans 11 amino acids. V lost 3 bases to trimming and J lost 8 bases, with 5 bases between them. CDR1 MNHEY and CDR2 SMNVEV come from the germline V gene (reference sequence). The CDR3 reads CASSFRDEQFF. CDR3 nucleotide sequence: TGTGCCAGCAGTTTTCGGGATGAGCAGTTCTTC.

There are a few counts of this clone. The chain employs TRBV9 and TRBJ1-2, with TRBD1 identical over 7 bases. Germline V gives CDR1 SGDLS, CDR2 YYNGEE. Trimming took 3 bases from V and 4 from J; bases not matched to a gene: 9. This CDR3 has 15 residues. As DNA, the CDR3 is TGTGCCAGCAGCGCAAGGTGGGGACAGAGCTATGGCTACACCTTC. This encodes CASSARWGQSYGYTF.

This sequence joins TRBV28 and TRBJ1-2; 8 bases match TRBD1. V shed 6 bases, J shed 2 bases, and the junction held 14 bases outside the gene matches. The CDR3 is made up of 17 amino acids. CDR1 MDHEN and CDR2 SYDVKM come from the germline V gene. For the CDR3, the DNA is TGTGCCAGCAGGGGGGGTTCCGGACAGGGACCCAACTATGGCTACACCTTC. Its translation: CASRGGSGQGPNYGYTF.